This T cell receptor beta chain is drawn from a study of T-cell reconstitution after alpha-beta-depleted transplantation in children. The CDR3 contains 14 residues. V was trimmed by 2 bases and J by 5 bases, leaving 14 bases between them. Germline CDR1 GTSNPN, CDR2 SVGIG (reference sequence). This sample's TCRbeta library carried unique molecular identifier barcodes. TCRdb independently ran MiXCR on the PCR reads; one entry per CDR3 protein. Here the sample spans over 400,000 distinct CDR3 sequences, 43% being singletons. Material: PBMCs, obtained before TCRalphabeta/CD19-depleted stem cell transplant. The sequence was collected from a girl between 2 and 10 years old with aplastic anemia, due to receive a stem cell transplant. V and J are TRBV30 and TRBJ2-3; D may be TRBD1 or TRBD2 (6 bases each). The CDR3 region has the DNA TGTGCCTGGAGTCCAAGACTAGGGGGAGATACGCAGTATTTT. This codes for CAWSPRLGGDTQYF.